This T cell receptor beta chain was sequenced during a study of memory CD4+ T cells and cytomegalovirus serostatus. The sort gate was single viable CD3+CD4+CD8-CD45RO+ cells for memory CD4+ T cells. Study-wide results and limits: The CMV-associated TCR signature appears largely within the CD4+ memory repertoire. Each of approximately 70 CMV-associated TCRbeta sequences occurred in one to five individuals.

In regard to this clone: Its antigen is as yet unknown.

Clones were read by immunoSEQ multiplex PCR, and TCRdb kept only the in-frame ones, dropping some. The table includes some 49,000 clones, roughly three quarters detected once. This CDR3 contains 14 residues. Trimming removed 4 bases from V and 2 bases from J; junction bases left unmatched: 2. Germline V gene data show CDR1 as SNHLY and CDR2 as FYNNEI. The V call is TRBV2, the J call TRBJ2-3, with TRBD1 matching over 8 bases. This clonotype was obtained from an adult in good health and CMV-seronegative. Sequenced material: memory CD4+ T cells from blood. This CDR3 reads CASSGQGLTDTQYF. CDR3 DNA sequence: TGTGCCAGCAGTGGACAGGGGCTCACAGATACGCAGTATTTT.